This T cell receptor beta chain derives from a study of cytomegalovirus exposure and HLA in healthy donors. This clone was detected only once. The antigen remains unidentified. General observations from the study: An ancestry cluster, one associated with Asian ancestry, reportedly showed fewer N-insertions than the approximately 660-donor mean in a later analysis.

This CDR3 region has 14 residues. Trimming removed 5 bases from V and 3 bases from J, with 13 bases in between. CDR1 and CDR2 from the germline V gene are MNHEY and SMNVEV (reference sequence). Primers: 60 Vbeta forward and 13 Jbeta reverse. Profiling relied on immunoSEQ multiplex PCR, and the TCRdb table lists in-frame clones only, not all of them. This table holds about 190,000 clones, approximately 79% found once. The gene calls are TRBV27 and TRBJ1-2; no reliable D call. This clonotype was sampled from a woman between 18 and 29 years old in good health and CMV-seronegative. Sequencing was done on a sample of PBMCs. CDR3 in DNA: TGTGCCAGCAGTCCCCGGGGAGGCGACTATGGCTACACCTTC. Translated: CASSPRGGDYGYTF.